The 19 T cell receptor beta chains below all came from one sample that was sequenced in a study of blood T cell repertoires in COVID-19. The data were produced by immunoSEQ multiplex PCR, yet TCRdb's version contains in-frame clones alone and is incomplete. The sample lists 150,000 or so clones, roughly 87% occurring once. Sample: PBMCs or T cells enriched from blood (not recorded which). These receptor sequences come from a woman between 45 and 65 years old who had recovered from COVID-19.

The rearrangement uses TRBV28 and TRBJ2-7; a weak D match, TRBD2 (5 bases). Germline assignment: CDR1 MDHEN and CDR2 SYDVKM. The V and J ends lost 8 bases and 5 bases respectively, with 13 bases between them. This CDR3 has 12 residues. CDR3 DNA sequence: TGTGCCAGCGCCCTTGAGGGCCACGAGCAGTACTTC. Protein product: CASALEGHEQYF.

The V and J genes are TRBV9 and TRBJ1-1, with 7 bases aligning to TRBD1. CDR3 length: 13 residues. The junction had 3 bases not matched to a gene; V was cut back by 3 bases and J by 4 bases. The V gene's germline CDR1 is SGDLS and CDR2 YYNGEE. This CDR3 is CASSDGDSTEAFF. The CDR3 region has the DNA TGTGCCAGCAGCGACGGGGACAGCACTGAAGCTTTCTTT.

The chain has TRBV18 and TRBJ2-1, with a possible D match to TRBD2 (5 bases). V was pared by 3 bases and J by 6 bases, with 12 bases between. The germline V gene has CDR1 KGHSH and CDR2 LQKENI. The CDR3 has 14 residues. Here the CDR3 DNA reads TGTGCCAGCTCACCCCTAGCTCTTAGCAATGAGCAGTTCTTC. Amino acids: CASSPLALSNEQFF.

The gene calls are TRBV6-5 and TRBJ1-2, with D maybe TRBD1 (6 bases). V lost 2 bases, J lost 3 bases, and 10 bases lay in between. The CDR3 consists of 14 residues. Germline V gene data show CDR1 as MNHEY and CDR2 as SVGAGI. The CDR3 DNA follows: TGTGCCAGCAGTTACGGGGGGGCCTACTATGGCTACACCTTC. Translated: CASSYGGAYYGYTF.

This chain connects TRBV18 to TRBJ2-5; D ambiguous. This CDR3 has 14 residues. Trimming took 1 base from V and 1 from J, leaving 7 bases between them. Germline V gives CDR1 KGHSH, CDR2 LQKENI. The CDR3 reads CASSPRVSQETQYF. As DNA, the CDR3 is TGTGCCAGCTCACCACGCGTCTCCCAAGAGACCCAGTACTTC.

This chain uses TRBV19 with TRBJ1-5; 7 bases line up with TRBD1. CDR3 length: 15 amino acids. The trim removed 6 bases at V and 4 bases at J, leaving 9 bases unmatched. Per the germline V gene, CDR1 is LNHDA and CDR2 is SQIVND (reference sequence). The CDR3 loop reads CASSPTGDLNQPQHF. The CDR3, as DNA: TGTGCCAGTAGCCCAACAGGGGACCTTAATCAGCCCCAGCATTTT.

The CDR3 coding sequence is TGTGCAAGTCGCTTAGAATCCGACAGACTCCTCACAGATACGCAGTATTTT. Protein product: CASRLESDRLLTDTQYF. The V gene is TRBV12-2, the J gene TRBJ2-3; TRBD1 is the table's D call and was not checked against the DNA. TRBV12-2 is described as a pseudogene. This CDR3 is built from 17 residues.

The J gene is TRBJ1-5, the V gene TRBV6-6, with TRBD1 as a possible D gene (5 bases). CDR1 is MNHNY, CDR2 SVGAGI, per germline (reference sequence). V lost 0 bases, J lost 1 base, and 10 bases lay in between. The CDR3 runs 16 residues. CDR3 DNA: TGTGCCAGCAGTTACTCTTTTAGGGGAAGCAATCAGCCCCAGCATTTT. Protein: CASSYSFRGSNQPQHF.

In this sample, this clone turned up a few times. J is TRBJ2-7 and V is TRBV11-2; D remains unclear. The germline gives CDR1 SGHAT, CDR2 FQNNGV. Trimming removed 0 bases from V and 5 bases from J, with 14 bases in between. There are 15 residues in the CDR3. The CDR3 DNA follows: TGTGCCAGCAGCTTAGATCCAAATCCTTACAACGAGCAGTACTTC. It translates to CASSLDPNPYNEQYF.

The rearrangement joins TRBV27 to TRBJ2-2; TRBD2 matches at 10 bases. From germline, CDR1 is MNHEY and CDR2 SMNVEV (reference sequence). With V trimmed by 2 bases and J by 5 bases, 5 bases remained unmatched. CDR3 length: 16 amino acids. The chain's CDR3 is CASSLVAGGKTGELFF. The CDR3 DNA sequence: TGTGCCAGCAGTTTAGTAGCGGGAGGAAAGACCGGGGAGCTGTTTTTT.

The chain recombines TRBV7-9 with TRBJ2-7; 7 nucleotides agree with TRBD1. Germline CDR1 reads SEHNR; CDR2 reads FQNEAQ (reference sequence). CDR3 length: 14 residues. Trimming took 5 bases from V and 3 from J; bases not matched to a gene: 7. Here the CDR3 reads CASSDLSGGYEQYF. The CDR3 region has the DNA TGTGCCAGCAGCGATCTCTCAGGGGGCTACGAGCAGTACTTC.

The chain is built from TRBV4-2 and TRBJ1-2; no firm D call. Per the germline V gene, CDR1 is LGHNA and CDR2 is YNFKEQ. Trimming removed 1 base from V and 7 bases from J, with 16 bases in between. There are 15 residues in the CDR3. The CDR3 reads CASSQGSEVNSGYTF. The CDR3 coding sequence is TGTGCCAGCAGCCAAGGCAGCGAGGTGAATAGTGGCTACACCTTC.

The V gene is TRBV11-2, the J gene TRBJ1-2, with TRBD1 matching 7 bases. This CDR3 contains 17 residues. CDR1 is SGHAT and CDR2 is FQNNGV in the germline V gene. The junction had 20 bases not matched to a gene; V was cut back by 5 bases and J by 8 bases. The CDR3 loop reads CASSRFSRTGGVRGYTF. DNA of the CDR3: TGTGCCAGCAGCCGGTTTTCCCGGACAGGAGGGGTTCGGGGCTACACCTTC.

The J gene is TRBJ1-1, the V gene TRBV6-2 or TRBV6-3; D possibly corresponds to TRBD1 (6 bases). The CDR3 sequence is 17 residues long. Germline CDR1 and CDR2: MNHEY and SVGEGT. The V end was cut by 0 bases, the J end by 4 bases, with 18 bases between. CDR3 bases: TGTGCCAGCAGTTACTCGATGAATTCCCTCAGGGGCACTGAAGCTTTCTTT. Translation gives CASSYSMNSLRGTEAFF.

CDR3 nucleotide sequence: TGTGCCAGCAGTGGACTAGCGGGAGATGAGCAGTTCTTC. Translation gives CASSGLAGDEQFF. The V call is TRBV6-6, the J call TRBJ2-1; 13 bases fit TRBD2. The germline V gene has CDR1 MNHNY and CDR2 SVGAGI (reference sequence). Trimming at V came to 5 bases and at J to 8 bases, leaving 0 bases not matched to a gene. This CDR3 comprises 13 residues.

This clone was seen a few times. This chain uses TRBV6-5 with TRBJ1-1; TRBD1 might be the D (6 bases). Germline CDR1 MNHEY, CDR2 SVGAGI. Trimming removed 2 bases at V and 6 bases at J, with 13 bases between. This CDR3 comprises 14 residues. The CDR3 DNA is TGTGCCAGCAGTTACGGGGGCACACTAGCTGAAGCTTTCTTT. The encoded protein is CASSYGGTLAEAFF.

This clone was found a few times. J is TRBJ1-1 and V is TRBV27; D remains unclear. The CDR3 loop spans 15 amino acids. CDR1 and CDR2 from the germline V gene are MNHEY and SMNVEV (reference sequence). The ends were cut back, 4 bases at V and 1 base at J, with 13 bases in the middle. The CDR3 sequence: CASSYGVLGNTEAFF. The CDR3 nucleotides are TGTGCCAGCAGTTATGGAGTTTTGGGGAACACTGAAGCTTTCTTT.

The rearrangement links TRBV6-4 to TRBJ2-1; the match to TRBD1 covers 9 bases. V dropped 3 bases and J dropped 7; count of bases not matched to a gene: 7. The CDR3 is made up of 15 amino acids. Germline V CDR1 and CDR2: MRHNA, SNTAGT. CDR3 region: CASSEGTGFGNEQFF. CDR3 sequence (DNA): TGTGCCAGCAGTGAGGGGACAGGGTTTGGGAATGAGCAGTTCTTC.

V and J are TRBV11-3 and TRBJ2-7; TRBD2 might be the D (5 bases). CDR1 is SGHNT, CDR2 YENEEA, per germline. Between the trimmed V and J ends, which lost 5 bases and 3 bases, there was a span of 17 bases. The CDR3 runs 15 residues. In DNA form, the CDR3 reads TGTGCCAGCAGCCTCCGAAGGACCGCGGGCTACGAGCAGTACTTC. Translated, it gives CASSLRRTAGYEQYF. Based on the CDR3 plus reference TRBV11-3 and TRBJ2-7, the full variable domain is EAGVVQSPRYKIIEKKQPVAFWCNPISGHNTLYWYLQNLGQGPELLIRYENEEAVDDSQLPKDRFSAERLKGVDSTLKIQPAELGDSAVYLCASSLRRTAGYEQYFGPGTRLTVT.